A selection of T cell receptor beta chains follows, all from one sample in a study of blood T cell repertoires in COVID-19. Some clones are missing from TCRdb's copy, which holds only in-frame ones; the method was immunoSEQ multiplex PCR. The repertoire includes more than 150,000 clones, 78% of them detected once, and approximately 2.9% sits in the top ten. Sequenced: peripheral blood. The receptors derive from a woman of 80 years or more with active or convalescent COVID-19. CDR3s include the opening cysteine and the closing phenylalanine or tryptophan. The D gene is left open where the match is weak. Only some rows state a clone size, as once, few, many or a class for expanded clones.

clone size	D gene	CDR3 length	V gene	J gene	CDR3 protein	CDR3 DNA
NA	NA	18	TRBV9	TRBJ1-3	CASSAPLYGGNSGNTIYF	TGTGCCAGCAGCGCGCCTCTTTACGGGGGGAACTCTGGAAACACCATATATTTT
NA	TRBD1	16	TRBV19	TRBJ1-5	CASSSYDRGGNQPQHF	TGTGCCAGTAGTTCCTACGACAGGGGAGGGAATCAGCCCCAGCATTTT
NA	TRBD1	14	TRBV28	TRBJ1-5	CASSPGQGSQPQHF	TGTGCCAGCAGTCCGGGACAGGGTAGTCAGCCCCAGCATTTT
NA	TRBD1	13	TRBV29-1	TRBJ2-5	CSVGWDRGETQYF	TGCAGCGTTGGATGGGACAGGGGAGAGACCCAGTACTTC
NA	TRBD1	13	TRBV19	TRBJ1-4	CASSIDRDEKLFF	TGTGCCAGTAGTATCGACAGGGATGAAAAACTGTTTTTT
NA	TRBD2	17	TRBV20-1	TRBJ2-3	CSASYPGLAGVTDTQYF	TGCAGTGCTAGTTATCCGGGACTAGCGGGGGTCACAGATACGCAGTATTTT
NA	TRBD1	15	TRBV2	TRBJ2-1	CASTGRDRGGNEQFF	TGTGCCAGCACCGGCCGGGACAGGGGAGGCAATGAGCAGTTCTTC
NA	NA	16	TRBV6-2/TRBV6-3	TRBJ1-1	CASSKTGEVKNTEAFF	TGTGCCAGCAGTAAGACAGGCGAAGTGAAGAACACTGAAGCTTTCTTT
NA	NA	16	TRBV9	TRBJ2-2	CASSVAGQGNTGELFF	TGTGCCAGCAGCGTAGCAGGTCAGGGAAACACCGGGGAGCTGTTTTTT
once	NA	13	TRBV7-3	TRBJ2-3	CASSLSYTDTQYF	TGTGCCAGCAGCTTGAGCTACACAGATACGCAGTATTTT
few	NA	11	TRBV5-1	TRBJ1-1	CASLSNTEAFF	TGCGCCAGTCTATCTAACACTGAAGCTTTCTTT
NA	TRBD2	14	TRBV4-2	TRBJ2-3	CASTGLAGTDTQYF	TGTGCCAGCACCGGACTAGCGGGTACAGATACGCAGTATTTT
NA	NA	13	TRBV7-2	TRBJ1-3	CASSPVSGNTIYF	TGTGCCAGCAGCCCCGTCTCTGGAAACACCATATATTTT
once	TRBD1	14	TRBV30	TRBJ1-1	CAWRAGTGGTEAFF	TGTGCCTGGAGGGCCGGGACAGGGGGCACTGAAGCTTTCTTT
NA	TRBD1	14	TRBV7-9	TRBJ2-6	CASRYDRAANVLTF	TGTGCCAGCAGATATGACAGGGCGGCCAACGTCCTGACTTTC
NA	NA	12	TRBV29-1	TRBJ1-1	CSVGQANTEAFF	TGCAGCGTTGGCCAGGCGAACACTGAAGCTTTCTTT
NA	TRBD2	18	TRBV9	TRBJ2-5	CASSPLGLAGTSQETQYF	TGTGCCAGCAGCCCCCTGGGACTAGCGGGGACCTCCCAAGAGACCCAGTACTTC
many	NA	13	TRBV6-1	TRBJ2-7	CASSESPAGEQYF	TGTGCCAGCAGTGAATCTCCGGCGGGCGAGCAGTACTTC
few	TRBD1	18	TRBV4-2	TRBJ1-3	CASSQVWGTGGIGNTIYF	TGTGCCAGCAGCCAAGTTTGGGGCACAGGGGGGATCGGGAACACCATATATTTT
once	NA	13	TRBV30	TRBJ1-1	CAWSVSSNTEAFF	TGTGCCTGGAGTGTTAGTAGTAACACTGAAGCTTTCTTT
NA	TRBD1	18	TRBV5-1	TRBJ2-7	CASSGNRDRGGGYYEQYF	TGCGCCAGCAGCGGGAACCGGGACAGGGGAGGAGGGTACTACGAGCAGTACTTC
NA	NA	20	TRBV7-2	TRBJ1-3	CASSLASVFVPLSGGNTIYF	TGTGCCAGCAGCTTAGCTTCAGTCTTCGTACCGCTCTCTGGTGGAAACACCATATATTTT
NA	TRBD1	15	TRBV6-6	TRBJ1-6	CASTQNRGPNSPLHF	TGTGCCAGCACCCAAAACAGGGGGCCTAATTCACCCCTCCACTTT
NA	TRBD2	14	TRBV20-1	TRBJ2-5	CSASRSGAAETQYF	TGCAGTGCTAGTCGGAGCGGGGCTGCGGAGACCCAGTACTTC
NA	NA	15	TRBV5-1	TRBJ2-3	CASSLGQLSTDTQYF	TGCGCCAGCAGCTTGGGACAGCTTAGCACAGATACGCAGTATTTT
once	NA	14	TRBV28	TRBJ2-7	CASSPATGPTEQYF	TGTGCCAGCAGTCCCGCGACTGGTCCGACGGAGCAGTACTTC
NA	TRBD1	14	TRBV6-5	TRBJ2-7	CASSYTDRDYEQYF	TGTGCCAGCAGTTACACCGACAGGGACTACGAGCAGTACTTC
NA	NA	13	TRBV7-9	TRBJ2-5	CASSRGLWETQYF	TGTGCCAGCAGCCGGGGACTCTGGGAGACCCAGTACTTC
NA	NA	15	TRBV18	TRBJ2-5	CASSPRSDNQETQYF	TGTGCCAGCTCACCACGCTCCGACAACCAAGAGACCCAGTACTTC
NA	NA	15	TRBV7-8	TRBJ2-4	CASSLGAWTRDIQYF	TGTGCCAGCAGCTTAGGGGCCTGGACCAGGGACATTCAGTACTTC
NA	NA	14	TRBV7-2	TRBJ2-7	CASSLGTVGYEQYF	TGTGCCAGCAGCTTAGGGACAGTCGGCTACGAGCAGTACTTC
once	NA	15	TRBV5-6	TRBJ1-5	CASSFSPQTDQPQHF	TGTGCCAGCAGCTTTTCGCCCCAGACTGATCAGCCCCAGCATTTT
NA	NA	14	TRBV10-3	TRBJ2-7	CAISELGKGREQYF	TGTGCCATCAGTGAACTAGGCAAAGGTCGCGAGCAGTACTTC
NA	TRBD2	16	TRBV19	TRBJ2-5	CASSGQRGRTLETQYF	TGTGCCAGTAGTGGACAGCGGGGGAGGACCCTGGAGACCCAGTACTTC
NA	TRBD1	15	TRBV6-2/TRBV6-3	TRBJ1-1	CASSFGTGSGTEAFF	TGTGCCAGCAGTTTTGGGACAGGCTCAGGGACTGAAGCTTTCTTT
NA	TRBD2	13	TRBV7-3	TRBJ2-1	CASSAGTSGEQFF	TGTGCCAGCAGCGCTGGAACTAGCGGTGAGCAGTTCTTC
NA	TRBD1	14	TRBV7-7	TRBJ2-5	CASSPQGQSETQYF	TGTGCTAGCAGCCCACAGGGACAGTCAGAGACCCAGTACTTC
NA	NA	15	TRBV18	TRBJ1-1	CASSPVEFMNTEAFF	TGTGCCAGCTCACCGGTGGAGTTTATGAACACTGAAGCTTTCTTT
NA	NA	16	TRBV3-1/TRBV3-2	TRBJ2-4	CASSQVGGSTKNIQYF	TGTGCCAGCAGCCAAGTTGGAGGGTCAACCAAAAACATTCAGTACTTC
NA	NA	13	TRBV29-1	TRBJ2-2	CSVARGEYGELFF	TGCAGCGTTGCTAGGGGCGAATACGGGGAGCTGTTTTTT
NA	TRBD2	15	TRBV5-1	TRBJ2-7	CASSLIVAGAPEQYF	TGCGCCAGCAGCTTGATTGTAGCGGGGGCCCCCGAGCAGTACTTC
NA	NA	14	TRBV5-1	TRBJ1-1	CASSLLGGSTEAFF	TGCGCCAGCAGCTTGCTGGGAGGGTCCACTGAAGCTTTCTTT
NA	TRBD1	16	TRBV9	TRBJ2-5	CASSVGGTGDQETQYF	TGTGCCAGCAGCGTAGGAGGGACAGGGGATCAAGAGACCCAGTACTTC
NA	TRBD1	13	TRBV27	TRBJ1-6	CASSYNRGSPLHF	TGTGCCAGCAGTTATAACAGGGGATCACCCCTCCACTTT
NA	NA	16	TRBV19	TRBJ1-6	CASSISRSSYNSPLHF	TGTGCCAGTAGTATCTCTAGGAGCTCCTATAATTCACCCCTCCACTTT
NA	TRBD1	15	TRBV18	TRBJ1-1	CASSPGQDLNTEAFF	TGTGCCAGCTCACCGGGACAGGATTTAAACACTGAAGCTTTCTTT
NA	TRBD1	15	TRBV4-3	TRBJ2-7	CASSQDRRQGSEQYF	TGCGCCAGCAGCCAAGATCGGCGACAGGGGTCCGAGCAGTACTTC
NA	TRBD1	14	TRBV28	TRBJ1-1	CASNPTGLNTEAFF	TGTGCCAGCAACCCGACAGGGTTGAACACTGAAGCTTTCTTT